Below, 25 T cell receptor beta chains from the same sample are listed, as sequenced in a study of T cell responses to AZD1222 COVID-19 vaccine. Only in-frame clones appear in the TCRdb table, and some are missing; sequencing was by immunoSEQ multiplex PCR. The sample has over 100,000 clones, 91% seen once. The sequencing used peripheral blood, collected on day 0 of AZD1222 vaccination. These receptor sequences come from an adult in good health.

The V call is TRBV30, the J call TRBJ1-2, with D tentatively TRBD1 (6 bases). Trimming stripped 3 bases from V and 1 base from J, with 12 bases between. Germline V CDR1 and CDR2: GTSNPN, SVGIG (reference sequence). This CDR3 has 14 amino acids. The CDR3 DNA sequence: TGTGCCTGGAGGGGAGGACAGATTAACTATGGCTACACCTTC. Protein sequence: CAWRGGQINYGYTF.

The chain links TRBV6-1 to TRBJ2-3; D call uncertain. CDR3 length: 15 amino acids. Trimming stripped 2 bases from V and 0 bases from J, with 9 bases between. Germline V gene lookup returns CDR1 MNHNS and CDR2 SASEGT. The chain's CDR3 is CASSEQWSSTDTQYF. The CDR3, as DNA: TGTGCCAGCAGTGAACAGTGGTCTAGCACAGATACGCAGTATTTT.

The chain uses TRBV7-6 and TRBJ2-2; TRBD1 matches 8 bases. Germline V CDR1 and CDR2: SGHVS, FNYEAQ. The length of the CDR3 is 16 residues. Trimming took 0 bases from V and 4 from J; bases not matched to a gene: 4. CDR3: CASSLARGQGTGELFF. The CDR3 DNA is TGTGCCAGCAGCTTAGCGCGTGGACAGGGCACCGGGGAGCTGTTTTTT.

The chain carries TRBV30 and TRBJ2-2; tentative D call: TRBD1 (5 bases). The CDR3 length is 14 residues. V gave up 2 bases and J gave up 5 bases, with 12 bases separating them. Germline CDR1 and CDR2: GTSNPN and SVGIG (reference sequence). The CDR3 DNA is TGTGCCTGGAGTCTTGGGCAGGGAACCGGGGAGCTGTTTTTT. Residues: CAWSLGQGTGELFF.

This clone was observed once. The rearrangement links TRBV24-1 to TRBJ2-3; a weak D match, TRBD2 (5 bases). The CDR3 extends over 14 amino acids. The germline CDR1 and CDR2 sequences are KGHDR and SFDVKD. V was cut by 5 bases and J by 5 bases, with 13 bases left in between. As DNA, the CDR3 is TGTGCCACCAGTGGCCCCGGGATAGTAGATACGCAGTATTTT. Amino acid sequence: CATSGPGIVDTQYF.

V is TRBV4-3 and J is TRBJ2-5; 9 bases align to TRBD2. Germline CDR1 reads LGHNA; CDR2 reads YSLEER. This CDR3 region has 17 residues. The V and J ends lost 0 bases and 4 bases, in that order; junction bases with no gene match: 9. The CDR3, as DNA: TGCGCCAGCAGCCAAGATCATCGCGGGGGGGCCGGAGAGACCCAGTACTTC. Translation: CASSQDHRGGAGETQYF.

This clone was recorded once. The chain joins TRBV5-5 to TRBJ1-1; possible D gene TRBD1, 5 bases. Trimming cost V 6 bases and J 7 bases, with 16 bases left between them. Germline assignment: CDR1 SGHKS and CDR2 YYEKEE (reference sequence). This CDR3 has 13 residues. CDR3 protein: CASTSLGQGEAFF. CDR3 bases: TGTGCCAGCACCTCGCTCGGCCAGGGTGAAGCTTTCTTT. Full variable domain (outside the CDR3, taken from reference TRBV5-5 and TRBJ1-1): DAGVTQSPTHLIKTRGQQVTLRCSPISGHKSVSWYQQVLGQGPQFIFQYYEKEERGRGNFPDRFSARQFPNYSSELNVNALLLGDSALYLCASTSLGQGEAFFGQGTRLTVV.

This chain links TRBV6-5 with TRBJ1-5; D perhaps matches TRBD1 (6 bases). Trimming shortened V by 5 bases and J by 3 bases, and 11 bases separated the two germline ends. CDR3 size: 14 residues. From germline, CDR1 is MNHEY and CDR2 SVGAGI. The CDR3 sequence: CASSIDRFNQPQHF. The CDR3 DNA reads TGTGCCAGCAGTATTGACAGGTTCAATCAGCCCCAGCATTTT.

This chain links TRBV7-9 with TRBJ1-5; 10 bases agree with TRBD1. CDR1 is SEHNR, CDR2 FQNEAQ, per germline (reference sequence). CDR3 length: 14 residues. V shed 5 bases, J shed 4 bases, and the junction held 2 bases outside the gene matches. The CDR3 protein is CASSPGQGNQPQHF. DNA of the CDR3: TGTGCCAGCAGCCCGGGACAGGGGAATCAGCCCCAGCATTTT.

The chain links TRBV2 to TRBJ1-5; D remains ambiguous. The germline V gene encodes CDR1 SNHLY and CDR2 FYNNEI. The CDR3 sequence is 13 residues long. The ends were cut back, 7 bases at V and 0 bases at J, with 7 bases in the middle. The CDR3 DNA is TGTGCCAGCACCCGGGATAGCAATCAGCCCCAGCATTTT. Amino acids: CASTRDSNQPQHF. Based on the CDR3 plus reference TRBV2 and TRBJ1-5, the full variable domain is EPEVTQTPSHQVTQMGQEVILRCVPISNHLYFYWYRQILGQKVEFLVSFYNNEISEKSEIFDDQFSVERPDGSNFTLKIRSTKLEDSAMYFCASTRDSNQPQHFGDGTRLSIL.

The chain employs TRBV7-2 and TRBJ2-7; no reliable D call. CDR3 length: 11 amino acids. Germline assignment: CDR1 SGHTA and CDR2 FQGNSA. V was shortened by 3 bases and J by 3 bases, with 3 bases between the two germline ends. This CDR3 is CASSFLYEQYF. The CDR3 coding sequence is TGTGCCAGCAGCTTCCTCTACGAGCAGTACTTC.

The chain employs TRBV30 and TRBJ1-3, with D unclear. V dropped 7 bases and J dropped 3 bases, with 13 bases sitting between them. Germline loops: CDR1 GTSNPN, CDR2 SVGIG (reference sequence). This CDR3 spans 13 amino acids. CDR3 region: CALNEDGGNTIYF. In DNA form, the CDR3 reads TGTGCCTTGAACGAGGACGGTGGAAACACCATATATTTT.

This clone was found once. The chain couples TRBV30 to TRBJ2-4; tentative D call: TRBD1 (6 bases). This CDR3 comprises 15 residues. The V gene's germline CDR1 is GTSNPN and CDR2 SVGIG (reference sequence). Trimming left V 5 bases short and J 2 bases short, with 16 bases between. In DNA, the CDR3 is TGTGCCTGGGGTAACAGGGAGATCCCCAAAAACATTCAGTACTTC. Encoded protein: CAWGNREIPKNIQYF.

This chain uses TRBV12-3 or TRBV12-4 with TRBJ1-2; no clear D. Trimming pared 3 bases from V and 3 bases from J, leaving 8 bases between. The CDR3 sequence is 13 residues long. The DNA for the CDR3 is TGTGCCAGCAGTTTGCAGGTCTACTATGGCTACACCTTC. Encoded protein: CASSLQVYYGYTF.

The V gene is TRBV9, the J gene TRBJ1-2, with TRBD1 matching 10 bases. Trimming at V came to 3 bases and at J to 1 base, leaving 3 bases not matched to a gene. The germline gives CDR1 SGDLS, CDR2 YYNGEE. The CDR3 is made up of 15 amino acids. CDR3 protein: CASSATGGFNYGYTF. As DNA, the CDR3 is TGTGCCAGCAGCGCGACAGGGGGCTTTAACTATGGCTACACCTTC. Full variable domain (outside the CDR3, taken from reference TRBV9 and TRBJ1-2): DSGVTQTPKHLITATGQRVTLRCSPRSGDLSVYWYQQSLDQGLQFLIQYYNGEERAKGNILERFSAQQFPDLHSELNLSSLELGDSALYFCASSATGGFNYGYTFGSGTRLTVV.

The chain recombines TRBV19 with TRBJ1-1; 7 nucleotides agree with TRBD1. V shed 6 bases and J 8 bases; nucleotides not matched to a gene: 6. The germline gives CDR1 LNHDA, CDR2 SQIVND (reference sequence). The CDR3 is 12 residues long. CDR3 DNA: TGTGCCAGTAGCCCTCAACAGGGGGAAGCTTTCTTT. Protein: CASSPQQGEAFF. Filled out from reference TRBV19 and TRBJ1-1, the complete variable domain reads DGGITQSPKYLFRKEGQNVTLSCEQNLNHDAMYWYRQDPGQGLRLIYYSQIVNDFQKGDIAEGYSVSREKKESFPLTVTSAQKNPTAFYLCASSPQQGEAFFGQGTRLTVV.

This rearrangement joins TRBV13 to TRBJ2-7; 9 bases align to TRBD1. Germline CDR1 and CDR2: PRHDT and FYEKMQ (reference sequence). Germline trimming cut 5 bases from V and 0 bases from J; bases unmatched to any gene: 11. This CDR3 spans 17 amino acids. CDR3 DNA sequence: TGTGCCAGCAGCCCGACCGGGACAGGGTCGAGCTCCTACGAGCAGTACTTC. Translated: CASSPTGTGSSSYEQYF.

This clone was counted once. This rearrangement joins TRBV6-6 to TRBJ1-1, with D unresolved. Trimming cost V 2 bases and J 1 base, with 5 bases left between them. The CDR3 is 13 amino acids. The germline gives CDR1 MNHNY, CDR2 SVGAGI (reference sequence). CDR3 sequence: CASSYTPNTEAFF. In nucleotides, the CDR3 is TGTGCCAGCAGTTACACCCCGAACACTGAAGCTTTCTTT.

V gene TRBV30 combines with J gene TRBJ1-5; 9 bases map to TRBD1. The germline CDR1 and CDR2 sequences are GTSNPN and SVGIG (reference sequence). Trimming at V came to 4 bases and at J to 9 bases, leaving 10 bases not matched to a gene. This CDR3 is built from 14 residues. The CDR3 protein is CAWTLGQGQGPQHF. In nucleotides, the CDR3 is TGTGCCTGGACCCTTGGACAGGGGCAAGGGCCCCAGCATTTT.

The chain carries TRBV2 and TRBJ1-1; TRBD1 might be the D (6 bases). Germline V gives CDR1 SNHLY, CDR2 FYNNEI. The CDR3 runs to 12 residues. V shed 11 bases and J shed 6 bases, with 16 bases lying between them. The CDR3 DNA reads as TGTGCCGGCACAGGGAGTGGTGCTGAAGCTTTCTTT. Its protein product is CAGTGSGAEAFF.

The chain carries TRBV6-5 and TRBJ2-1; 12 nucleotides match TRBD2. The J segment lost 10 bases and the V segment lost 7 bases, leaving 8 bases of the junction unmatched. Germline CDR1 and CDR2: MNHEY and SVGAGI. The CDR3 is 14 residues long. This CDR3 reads CASNLLAGGGEQFF. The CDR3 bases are TGTGCCAGCAACCTACTAGCGGGGGGTGGCGAGCAGTTCTTC.

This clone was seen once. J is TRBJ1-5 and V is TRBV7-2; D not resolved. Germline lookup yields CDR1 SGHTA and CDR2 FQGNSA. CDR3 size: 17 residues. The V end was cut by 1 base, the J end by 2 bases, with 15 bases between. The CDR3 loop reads CASSLVAGSYGNQPQHF. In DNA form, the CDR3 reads TGTGCCAGCAGCTTAGTGGCAGGTAGTTATGGCAATCAGCCCCAGCATTTT.

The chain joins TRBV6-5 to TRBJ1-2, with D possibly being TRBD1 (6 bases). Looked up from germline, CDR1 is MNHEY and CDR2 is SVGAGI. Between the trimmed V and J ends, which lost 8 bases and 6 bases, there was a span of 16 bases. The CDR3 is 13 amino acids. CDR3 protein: CASGGHEGHGYTF. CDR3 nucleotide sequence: TGTGCCAGCGGGGGACATGAGGGACATGGCTACACCTTC.

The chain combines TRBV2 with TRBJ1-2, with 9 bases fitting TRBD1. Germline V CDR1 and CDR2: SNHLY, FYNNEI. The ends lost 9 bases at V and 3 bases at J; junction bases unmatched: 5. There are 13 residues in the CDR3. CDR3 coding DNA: TGTGCCAGACTACAGGGGGCTCACTATGGCTACACCTTC. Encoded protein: CARLQGAHYGYTF.

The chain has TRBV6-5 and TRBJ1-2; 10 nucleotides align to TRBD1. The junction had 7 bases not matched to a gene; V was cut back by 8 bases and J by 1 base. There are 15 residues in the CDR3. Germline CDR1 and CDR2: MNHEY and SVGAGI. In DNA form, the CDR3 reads TGTGCCAGCCACCCCGGGACAGGGGATAACTATGGCTACACCTTC. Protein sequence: CASHPGTGDNYGYTF.